This entry lists 9 T cell receptor beta chains sequenced from one sample in a study of blood T cell repertoires in COVID-19. Assay: immunoSEQ multiplex PCR; the TCRdb copy retains only in-frame clones and omits some. Here the sample spans roughly 300,000 clones, around 87% being singletons. The sample was peripheral blood. Receptors were obtained from a middle-aged woman who had recovered from COVID-19.

The chain carries TRBV2 and TRBJ2-2; 11 bases agree with TRBD2. The CDR3 totals 15 residues. Trimming took 2 bases from V and 7 from J; bases not matched to a gene: 3. The germline V gene has CDR1 SNHLY and CDR2 FYNNEI. CDR3: CASSELLAGDGELFF. CDR3 coding DNA: TGTGCCAGCAGTGAACTACTAGCGGGGGACGGGGAGCTGTTTTTT.

This clone is a singleton in its sample. This CDR3 is CASSYGTGGHYGYTF. The DNA of the CDR3 is TGTGCCAGCAGCTACGGGACAGGGGGACACTATGGCTACACCTTC. The chain joins TRBV5-4 to TRBJ1-2; 11 bases match TRBD1. In germline, CDR1 is SGHNT, CDR2 YYREEE (reference sequence). The CDR3 loop spans 15 amino acids. J was trimmed by 3 bases and V by 3 bases; bases with no gene match: 4.

The chain carries TRBV30 and TRBJ2-7, with 7 bases that match TRBD2. The CDR3 is 13 residues long. J lost 6 bases, V lost 0 bases, and 5 bases had no gene match. In germline, CDR1 is GTSNPN, CDR2 SVGIG (reference sequence). CDR3 protein: CAWSVRLAAEQYF. DNA of the CDR3: TGTGCCTGGAGTGTGAGACTAGCTGCCGAGCAGTACTTC.

The chain uses TRBV7-9 and TRBJ1-1, with no clear D. Trimming removed 8 bases from V and 4 bases from J, with 8 bases in between. CDR3 size: 11 residues. The germline V gene has CDR1 SEHNR and CDR2 FQNEAQ (reference sequence). CDR3 DNA sequence: TGTGCCAGCGAGGCGGGCACTGAAGCTTTCTTT. Amino acid sequence: CASEAGTEAFF.

The chain combines TRBV6-5 with TRBJ2-1; no clear D gene. The CDR3 spans 14 residues. CDR1 and CDR2 from the germline V gene are MNHEY and SVGAGI. With 6 bases removed from V and 8 bases from J, the gap between germline ends came to 17 bases. The DNA of the CDR3 is TGTGCCAGCAGCAACAGCATTCATATCTATGAGCAGTTCTTC. This gives the protein CASSNSIHIYEQFF.

Turning to this clone: Other DNA sequences within the sample encode an identical CDR3. This rearrangement joins TRBV7-9 to TRBJ2-5; 7 bases line up with TRBD1. The CDR3 runs to 12 residues. Germline V lookup: CDR1 SEHNR, CDR2 FQNEAQ (reference sequence). J lost 5 bases, V lost 5 bases, and 2 bases had no gene match. The CDR3 DNA follows: TGTGCCAGCAGCCCACAGGGGGAGACCCAGTACTTC. Protein product: CASSPQGETQYF.

This clone was picked up one time. The chain carries TRBV6-5 and TRBJ2-3; tentatively, D is TRBD2 (6 bases). CDR1 is MNHEY, CDR2 SVGAGI, per germline. The CDR3 contains 14 residues. Trimming took 2 bases from V and 6 from J, leaving 12 bases between them. The CDR3 here is CASSYAGGRDTQYF. The CDR3 DNA is TGTGCCAGCAGTTACGCCGGGGGAAGGGATACGCAGTATTTT.

CDR3 in amino acids: CASTRGSGGVSGNTIYF. Written as DNA, the CDR3 is TGCGCCAGCACCCGAGGTAGCGGAGGAGTCTCTGGAAACACCATATATTTT. The J gene is TRBJ1-3, the V gene TRBV5-1; D unresolved. Germline V gene sequence: CDR1 SGHRS, CDR2 YFSETQ. The CDR3 totals 17 residues. Trimming left V 6 bases short and J 0 bases short, with 19 bases between.

The chain recombines TRBV9 with TRBJ1-1; TRBD1 matches 8 bases. Germline V CDR1 and CDR2: SGDLS, YYNGEE. Trimming took 4 bases from V and 0 from J; bases not matched to a gene: 5. CDR3 length: 15 amino acids. CDR3 nucleotides: TGTGCCAGCAGCCCCGGACAGGGTTTGAACACTGAAGCTTTCTTT. Amino acids: CASSPGQGLNTEAFF.